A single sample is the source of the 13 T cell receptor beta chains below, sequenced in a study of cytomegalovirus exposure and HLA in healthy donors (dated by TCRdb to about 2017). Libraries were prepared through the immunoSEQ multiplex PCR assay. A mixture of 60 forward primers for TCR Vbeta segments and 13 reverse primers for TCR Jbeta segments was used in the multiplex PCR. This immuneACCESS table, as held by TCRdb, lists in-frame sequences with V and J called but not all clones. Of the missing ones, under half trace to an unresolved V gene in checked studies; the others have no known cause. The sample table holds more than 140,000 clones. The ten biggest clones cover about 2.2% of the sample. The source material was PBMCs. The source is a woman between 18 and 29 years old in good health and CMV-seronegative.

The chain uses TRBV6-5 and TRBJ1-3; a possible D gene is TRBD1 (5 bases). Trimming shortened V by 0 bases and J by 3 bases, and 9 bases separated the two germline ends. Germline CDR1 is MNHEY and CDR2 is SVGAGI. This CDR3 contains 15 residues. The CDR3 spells CASSYSGGIGNTIYF. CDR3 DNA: TGTGCCAGCAGTTACTCGGGGGGGATTGGAAACACCATATATTTT.

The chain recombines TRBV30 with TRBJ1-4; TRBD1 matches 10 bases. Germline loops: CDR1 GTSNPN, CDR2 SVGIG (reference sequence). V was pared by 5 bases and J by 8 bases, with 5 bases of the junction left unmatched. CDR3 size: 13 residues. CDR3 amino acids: CAWDRGRKEKLFF. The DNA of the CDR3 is TGTGCCTGGGACAGGGGGCGAAAGGAAAAACTGTTTTTT. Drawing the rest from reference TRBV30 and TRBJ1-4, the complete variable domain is SQTIHQWPATLVQPVGSPLSLECTVEGTSNPNLYWYRQAAGRGLQLLFYSVGIGQISSEVPQNLSASRPQDRQFILSSKKLLLSDSGFYLCAWDRGRKEKLFFGSGTQLSVL.

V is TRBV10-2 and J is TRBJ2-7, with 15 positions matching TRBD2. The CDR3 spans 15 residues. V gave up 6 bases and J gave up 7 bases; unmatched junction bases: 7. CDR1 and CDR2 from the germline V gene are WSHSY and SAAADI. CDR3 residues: CASRGTSGRTTEQYF. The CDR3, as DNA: TGCGCCAGCAGGGGGACTAGCGGGAGGACGACAGAGCAGTACTTC.

DNA of the CDR3: TGTGCCAGCAGCGTAGGGCCTCCCTCTGGGGCCAACGTCCTGACTTTC. This codes for CASSVGPPSGANVLTF. The chain combines TRBV9 with TRBJ2-6; D is ambiguous. CDR3 length equals 16 residues. V lost 0 bases and J lost 0, with 7 bases in between. The germline gives CDR1 SGDLS, CDR2 YYNGEE.

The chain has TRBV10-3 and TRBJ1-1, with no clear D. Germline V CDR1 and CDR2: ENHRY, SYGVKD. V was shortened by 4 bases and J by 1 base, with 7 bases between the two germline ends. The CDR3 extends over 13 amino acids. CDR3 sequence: CAISAEENTEAFF. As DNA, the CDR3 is TGTGCCATCAGTGCTGAGGAGAACACTGAAGCTTTCTTT.

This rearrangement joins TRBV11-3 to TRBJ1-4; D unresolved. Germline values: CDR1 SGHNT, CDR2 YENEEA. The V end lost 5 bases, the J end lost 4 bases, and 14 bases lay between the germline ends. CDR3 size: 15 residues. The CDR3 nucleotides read TGTGCCAGCAGCGTAAGACCGGGGAATAATGAAAAACTGTTTTTT. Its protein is CASSVRPGNNEKLFF.

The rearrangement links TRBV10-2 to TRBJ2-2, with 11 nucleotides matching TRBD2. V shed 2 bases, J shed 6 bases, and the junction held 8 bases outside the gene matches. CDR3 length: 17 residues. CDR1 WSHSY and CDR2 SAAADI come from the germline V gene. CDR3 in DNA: TGCGCCAGCAGTGAGAGTAGCGGGAGGGTCTTGGCCGGGGAGCTGTTTTTT. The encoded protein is CASSESSGRVLAGELFF.

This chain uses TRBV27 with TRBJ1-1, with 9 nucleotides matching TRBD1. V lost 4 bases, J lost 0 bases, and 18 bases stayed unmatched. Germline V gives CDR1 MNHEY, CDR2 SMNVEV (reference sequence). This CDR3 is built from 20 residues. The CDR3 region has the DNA TGTGCCAGCAGTTCCCAGGACAGGGGAGAGACGATTGGGGTGAACACTGAAGCTTTCTTT. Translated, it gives CASSSQDRGETIGVNTEAFF.

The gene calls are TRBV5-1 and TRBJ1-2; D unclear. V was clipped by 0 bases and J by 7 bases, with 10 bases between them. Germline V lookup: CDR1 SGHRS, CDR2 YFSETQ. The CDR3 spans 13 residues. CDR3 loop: CASSLGDDIGYTF. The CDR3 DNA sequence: TGCGCCAGCAGCTTGGGAGACGACATTGGCTACACCTTC.

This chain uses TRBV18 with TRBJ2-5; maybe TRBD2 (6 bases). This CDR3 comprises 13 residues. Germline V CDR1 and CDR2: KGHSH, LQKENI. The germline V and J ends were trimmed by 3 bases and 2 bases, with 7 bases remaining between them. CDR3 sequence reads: CASSPEGQETQYF. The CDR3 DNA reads TGTGCCAGCTCACCGGAGGGGCAAGAGACCCAGTACTTC.

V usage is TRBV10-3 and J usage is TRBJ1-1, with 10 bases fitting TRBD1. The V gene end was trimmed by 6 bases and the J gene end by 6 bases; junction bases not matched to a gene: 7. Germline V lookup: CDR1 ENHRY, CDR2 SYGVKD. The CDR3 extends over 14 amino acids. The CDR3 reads CAISGSGQGPEAFF. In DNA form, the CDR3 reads TGTGCCATCAGCGGATCGGGACAGGGGCCTGAAGCTTTCTTT.

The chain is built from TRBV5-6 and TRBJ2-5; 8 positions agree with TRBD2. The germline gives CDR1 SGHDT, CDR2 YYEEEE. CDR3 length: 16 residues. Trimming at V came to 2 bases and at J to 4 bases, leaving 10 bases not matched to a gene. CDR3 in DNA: TGTGCCAGCAGCTTAAGGAGCGGGAGCAGATCAGAGACCCAGTACTTC. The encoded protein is CASSLRSGSRSETQYF.

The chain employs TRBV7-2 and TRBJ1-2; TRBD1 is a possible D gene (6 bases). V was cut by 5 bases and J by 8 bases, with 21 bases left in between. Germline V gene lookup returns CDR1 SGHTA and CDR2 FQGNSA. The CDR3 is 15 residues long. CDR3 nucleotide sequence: TGTGCCAGCAGCCCCCTCGCCTCAGGGGCAAAGGGCTACACCTTC. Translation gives CASSPLASGAKGYTF.